The sequence of this T cell receptor (beta chain) was determined in a study of T-cell reconstitution after alpha-beta-depleted transplantation in children. Study-wide results and caveats: One year after transplant, T-cell counts and diversity came mostly from newly produced T cells.

In the case of this clonotype: The antigen is undetermined.

As it was prepared, the TCRbeta library received unique molecular identifiers. TCRdb fed the PCR reads into MiXCR, producing one record per CDR3 protein. Of about 440,000 distinct CDR3 sequences listed, around 46% are singletons. The sequencing used PBMCs, collected before TCRalphabeta/CD19-depleted stem cell transplant. The source of this sequence is a girl aged 2-9 years with aplastic anemia, due to receive a stem cell transplant.

CDR3 amino acids: CASSSKVGRTDTQYF. In DNA form, the CDR3 reads TGTGCCAGCAGCTCTAAGGTCGGCCGCACAGATACGCAGTATTTT. The J gene is TRBJ2-3, the V gene TRBV7-9, with D hard to call. CDR1 and CDR2 (germline): SEHNR, FQNEAQ (reference sequence). The CDR3 runs to 15 residues. The V end was cut by 4 bases, the J end by 1 base, with 12 bases between.